This T cell receptor beta chain is drawn from a study of T cell repertoires in cytomegalovirus infection. Study details: Both a matching HLA type and CMV infection were indicated by public TCR beta signatures.

Regarding the study as a whole: Carriage of CMV together with the relevant HLA was identifiable through cumulative public TCR beta family frequency. In two of eight donors, the top clonotype was HLA-C-restricted CMV-specific.

Worth noting for this clonotype: Its antigen is as yet unknown.

TCRdb ran MiXCR on the reads and lists one entry per CDR3 protein. Of 100,000 to 150,000 distinct CDR3 sequences listed, more than 7% are singletons. Sequenced material: PBMCs. The clonotype comes from a human donor in good health (CMV status not recorded). Some clones in this sample may be carry-over from other donors' samples.

CDR3 amino acids: CASRARQGGMNTEAFF. The DNA of the CDR3 is TGTGCCAGCAGGGCTCGACAGGGTGGGATGAACACTGAAGCTTTCTTT. The genes are TRBV2 and TRBJ1-1, with TRBD1 matching over 7 bases. CDR3 length equals 16 residues. Germline trimming cut 6 bases from V and 0 bases from J; bases unmatched to any gene: 10. Germline V gives CDR1 SNHLY, CDR2 FYNNEI.